These 23 T cell receptor beta chains were all obtained from the same sample, sequenced in a study of cytotoxic CD8 clonotypes in ibrutinib-treated CLL. The protocol was immunoSEQ multiplex PCR, while the TCRdb copy is restricted to in-frame clones and leaves out a portion. The sample holds 110,000 to 150,000 clones, around 77% seen once. The material sequenced was PBMCs, taken after 12 months of ibrutinib treatment. The receptors originated from a human donor with chronic lymphocytic leukemia.

The chain is built from TRBV7-9 and TRBJ1-2, with D perhaps matching TRBD1 (6 bases). Germline lookup yields CDR1 SEHNR and CDR2 FQNEAQ (reference sequence). V was shortened by 2 bases and J by 1 base, with 8 bases between the two germline ends. The CDR3 is 14 residues long. CDR3 region: CASSLSGDNYGYTF. CDR3 nucleotide sequence: TGTGCCAGCAGCTTATCAGGGGATAACTATGGCTACACCTTC.

The chain carries TRBV19 and TRBJ1-5; D remains unclear. This CDR3 region has 13 residues. The germline gives CDR1 LNHDA, CDR2 SQIVND (reference sequence). V was clipped by 7 bases and J by 5 bases, with 12 bases between them. The CDR3: CASKFDEYQPQHF. CDR3 sequence (DNA): TGTGCCAGTAAGTTTGACGAGTATCAGCCCCAGCATTTT.

This rearrangement joins TRBV5-1 to TRBJ1-2; perhaps TRBD1 as D (5 bases). CDR3 size: 12 residues. V dropped 3 bases and J dropped 7 bases, with 10 bases sitting between them. Germline V gene lookup returns CDR1 SGHRS and CDR2 YFSETQ. CDR3 DNA: TGCGCCAGCAGCTCCGGGGGGGTTGGCTACACCTTC. Translation gives CASSSGGVGYTF. Full variable domain (missing parts from reference TRBV5-1 and TRBJ1-2): KAGVTQTPRYLIKTRGQQVTLSCSPISGHRSVSWYQQTPGQGLQFLFEYFSETQRNKGNFPGRFSGRQFSNSRSEMNVSTLELGDSALYLCASSSGGVGYTFGSGTRLTVV.

The chain links TRBV18 to TRBJ2-1, with a tentative D call TRBD2 (6 bases). The CDR3 is 14 amino acids. Germline V CDR1 and CDR2: KGHSH, LQKENI. V dropped 3 bases and J dropped 8 bases, with 14 bases sitting between them. In nucleotides, the CDR3 is TGTGCCAGCTCACCTCGGGTGGGGGGAGATGAGCAGTTCTTC. It specifies CASSPRVGGDEQFF.

This clone was detected a few times. The CDR3 sequence: CASQPARGTPSSGANVLTF. The CDR3 DNA reads TGCGCCAGCCAACCTGCGCGGGGGACTCCATCCTCTGGGGCCAACGTCCTGACTTTC. V and J are TRBV23-1 and TRBJ2-6; 7 bases align to TRBD2. TRBV23-1 is recorded as an ORF, its role being uncertain. The CDR3 totals 19 residues. Unmatched junction bases numbered 16, after V lost 8 bases and J lost 0 bases.

This chain links TRBV28 with TRBJ2-3; 10 bases map to TRBD1. This CDR3 spans 15 amino acids. The ends lost 5 bases at V and 3 bases at J; junction bases unmatched: 5. The germline gives CDR1 MDHEN, CDR2 SYDVKM. This CDR3 reads CASSPGQGGTDTQYF. CDR3 DNA sequence: TGTGCCAGCAGTCCCGGACAGGGGGGAACAGATACGCAGTATTTT.

The chain recombines TRBV28 with TRBJ2-7; D gene unclear. Trimming left V 3 bases short and J 0 bases short, with 9 bases between. Looked up from germline, CDR1 is MDHEN and CDR2 is SYDVKM. CDR3 size: 14 residues. CDR3 nucleotide sequence: TGTGCCAGCAGTTTTCGGACCCTCTCCTACGAGCAGTACTTC. This codes for CASSFRTLSYEQYF. Together with reference TRBV28 and TRBJ2-7, the CDR3 gives the full variable domain: DVKVTQSSRYLVKRTGEKVFLECVQDMDHENMFWYRQDPGLGLRLIYFSYDVKMKEKGDIPEGYSVSREKKERFSLILESASTNQTSMYLCASSFRTLSYEQYFGPGTRLTVT.

The chain joins TRBV4-1 to TRBJ2-7; 8 nucleotides line up with TRBD1. J lost 2 bases, V lost 0 bases, and 0 bases had no gene match. CDR1 is MGHRA and CDR2 is YSYEKL in the germline V gene. This CDR3 is 14 amino acids long. CDR3 in amino acids: CASSQEQGAYEQYF. The CDR3, as DNA: TGCGCCAGCAGCCAAGAACAGGGGGCCTACGAGCAGTACTTC.

The chain combines TRBV27 with TRBJ2-2; D remains unclear. Per germline, CDR1 MNHEY and CDR2 SMNVEV (reference sequence). V lost 6 bases and J lost 0, with 8 bases in between. This CDR3 is 14 amino acids long. The chain's CDR3 is CASSLSPNTGELFF. The CDR3 nucleotides read TGTGCCAGCAGCCTTTCCCCGAACACCGGGGAGCTGTTTTTT.

The chain employs TRBV27 and TRBJ2-7, with 7 bases that match TRBD2. This CDR3 region has 12 residues. Germline values: CDR1 MNHEY, CDR2 SMNVEV (reference sequence). The ends lost 6 bases at V and 7 bases at J; junction bases unmatched: 6. CDR3 sequence: CASSSGGLEQYF. CDR3 nucleotides: TGTGCCAGCAGCTCGGGGGGATTAGAGCAGTACTTC.

The genes are TRBV5-1 and TRBJ1-4, with 10 bases matching TRBD1. There are 18 residues in the CDR3. V dropped 5 bases and J dropped 5; count of bases not matched to a gene: 15. Germline CDR1 SGHRS, CDR2 YFSETQ. The DNA for the CDR3 is TGCGCCAGCAGAGTGGGGATTTCTGGACAGGGGGTGAATGAAAAACTGTTTTTT. Amino acid sequence: CASRVGISGQGVNEKLFF.

This clone has just one count. This chain links TRBV28 with TRBJ2-1; 13 nucleotides line up with TRBD2. J lost 9 bases, V lost 7 bases, and 9 bases had no gene match. From germline, CDR1 is MDHEN and CDR2 SYDVKM. The CDR3 has 15 amino acids. The CDR3 is CASTPLAGGPGEQFF. The CDR3, as DNA: TGTGCCAGCACCCCACTAGCGGGGGGGCCCGGTGAGCAGTTCTTC.

This chain joins TRBV10-3 and TRBJ2-1; 10 bases are shared with TRBD2. J was trimmed by 5 bases and V by 4 bases; bases with no gene match: 5. This CDR3 has 15 amino acids. CDR1 is ENHRY, CDR2 SYGVKD, per germline. The CDR3 nucleotides are TGTGCCATCAGTGTCTCACTAGCGGGGAACAATGAGCAGTTCTTC. This codes for CAISVSLAGNNEQFF.

The sample holds a few counts of this clone. The J gene is TRBJ1-1, the V gene TRBV28; tentative D call: TRBD1 (5 bases). This CDR3 has 15 residues. Germline assignment: CDR1 MDHEN and CDR2 SYDVKM. Trimming left V 5 bases short and J 2 bases short, with 15 bases between. The CDR3 nucleotides read TGTGCCAGCAGTACCTCCGGGACGATAAACACTGAAGCTTTCTTT. It specifies CASSTSGTINTEAFF.

The chain employs TRBV28 and TRBJ2-1; D gene ambiguous. Trimming cost V 5 bases and J 2 bases, with 7 bases left between them. Germline CDR1 MDHEN, CDR2 SYDVKM. CDR3 length equals 13 residues. Here the CDR3 DNA reads TGTGCCAGCAGTGGCATGCCCTACAATGAGCAGTTCTTC. Encoded protein: CASSGMPYNEQFF.

This chain joins TRBV6-6 and TRBJ2-1, with TRBD2 matching 8 bases. Looked up from germline, CDR1 is MNHNY and CDR2 is SVGAGI (reference sequence). Unmatched junction bases numbered 2, after V lost 4 bases and J lost 3 bases. CDR3 length: 14 residues. The CDR3 DNA reads TGTGCCAGCAGTTGGACTAGCAGCTACAATGAGCAGTTCTTC. Protein: CASSWTSSYNEQFF.

CDR3 DNA: TGCGCCAGCAGCCAGGAGACCCCCCGGGAATTCTCCAATGAGCAGTTCTTC. It codes for CASSQETPREFSNEQFF. This chain connects TRBV4-3 to TRBJ2-1; a possible D gene is TRBD2 (5 bases). The CDR3 length is 17 residues. The germline V gene encodes CDR1 LGHNA and CDR2 YSLEER. Trimming removed 3 bases from V and 6 bases from J, with 21 bases in between.

The CDR3 DNA reads as TGTGCCAGCAGCTTCCAAGGAGAGACCCAGTACTTC. It yields the protein CASSFQGETQYF. The J gene is TRBJ2-5, the V gene TRBV7-2; D is undetermined. Germline values: CDR1 SGHTA, CDR2 FQGNSA. CDR3 length: 12 residues. V was clipped by 3 bases and J by 4 bases, with 6 bases between them.

V and J are TRBV2 and TRBJ1-1, with 7 bases lining up with TRBD1. Germline assignment: CDR1 SNHLY and CDR2 FYNNEI. V gave up 5 bases and J gave up 7 bases; unmatched junction bases: 13. The CDR3 is 15 amino acids. The CDR3 DNA reads TGTGCCAGCAGTAAGATCAAACAGGGGTTAATTGAAGCTTTCTTT. Its translation: CASSKIKQGLIEAFF.

This clone came up once. The sample carries other DNA sequences with the same CDR3. The rearrangement links TRBV30 to TRBJ1-2; D is ambiguous. The germline V and J ends were trimmed by 0 bases and 6 bases, with 5 bases remaining between them. In germline, CDR1 is GTSNPN, CDR2 SVGIG (reference sequence). The CDR3 runs to 11 residues. The CDR3 reads CAWSVGDGYTF. The CDR3 DNA reads as TGTGCCTGGAGTGTAGGCGATGGCTACACCTTC.

The rearrangement uses TRBV15 and TRBJ2-1; 13 bases line up with TRBD2. Germline V lookup: CDR1 LNHNV, CDR2 YYDKDF (reference sequence). Trimming took 1 base from V and 9 from J; bases not matched to a gene: 3. The CDR3 loop spans 15 amino acids. This chain's CDR3 is CATSRGTSGSIEQFF. In DNA form, the CDR3 reads TGTGCCACCAGCAGAGGGACTAGCGGGAGCATTGAGCAGTTCTTC.

The V call is TRBV18, the J call TRBJ1-5, with TRBD1 as a possible D gene (6 bases). Trimming shortened V by 2 bases and J by 0 bases, and 11 bases separated the two germline ends. The CDR3 has 16 amino acids. The germline V gene encodes CDR1 KGHSH and CDR2 LQKENI. The CDR3 protein is CASSPGGPNSNQPQHF. The CDR3 nucleotides are TGTGCCAGCTCACCAGGGGGGCCCAATAGCAATCAGCCCCAGCATTTT.

The V call is TRBV2, the J call TRBJ2-1; possibly TRBD2 for D (5 bases). This CDR3 region has 13 residues. V was cut by 7 bases and J by 3 bases, with 10 bases left in between. Germline V gene data show CDR1 as SNHLY and CDR2 as FYNNEI. For the CDR3, the DNA is TGTGCCAGCAACGAAGCGGTCTACAATGAGCAGTTCTTC. This translates into CASNEAVYNEQFF.